The rows below give T cell receptor beta chains drawn from one sample of a study of blood T cell repertoires in COVID-19. Sequencing used immunoSEQ multiplex PCR; TCRdb keeps in-frame clones, though not all of them. Of around 250,000 clones listed, roughly nine tenths were seen once; the top ten hold 0.95% to 1.5%. The material sequenced was PBMCs or T cells enriched from blood (not recorded which). The receptors come from a human donor in a cohort exposed to, infected with or recovered from COVID-19 (not recorded which). The donor label of this sample is uncertain. The CDR3 runs from the conserved cysteine through the conserved F or W. D genes are given only for firm matches. Where a row states a size, it is once, few, many or the class of an expanded clone; other rows omit it.

TGTGCCAGCAGTTTGACAGCTCATTCACCCCTCCACTTT	CASSLTAHSPLHF	.	.	TRBJ1-6	TRBV12-3/TRBV12-4
TGTGCCCTCCTACCTGGAAACACCATATATTTT	CALLPGNTIYF	.	.	TRBJ1-3	TRBV7-9
TGTGCCAGTAGTTTCGGACAGGTCTTTCAAACGCAGTATTTT	CASSFGQVFQTQYF	.	TRBD1	TRBJ2-3	TRBV19
TGTGCCAGCAGCTGGACAGGGGATCGGACAGATACGCAGTATTTT	CASSWTGDRTDTQYF	.	TRBD1	TRBJ2-3	TRBV11-2
TGTGCCAGCCCCGGCGACTATAGCAATCAGCCCCAGCATTTT	CASPGDYSNQPQHF	.	.	TRBJ1-5	TRBV21-1
TGTGCCAGCATCGCGAAGGCGGGGATGGGGGACACCGGGGAGCTGTTTTTT	CASIAKAGMGDTGELFF	.	.	TRBJ2-2	TRBV7-9
TGTGCCAGCCGGGTCCTTAACACTGAAGCTTTCTTT	CASRVLNTEAFF	.	.	TRBJ1-1	TRBV2
TGTGCCAGCAGTGAGGGACTAGCGGGGGACATCCAAGAGACCCAGTACTTC	CASSEGLAGDIQETQYF	.	TRBD2	TRBJ2-5	TRBV25-1
TGTGCCAGCAGCGCGAACAGGGATCTAGGAAACACCATATATTTT	CASSANRDLGNTIYF	once	.	TRBJ1-3	TRBV5-4
TGTGCCACCAGTGATTTATCTAGCGGGGTCACAGATACGCAGTATTTT	CATSDLSSGVTDTQYF	once	TRBD2	TRBJ2-3	TRBV24-1
TGTGCCAGCAGCTTGGCGAGGAGACTAGTGCAGAAAACAGATACGCAGTATTTT	CASSLARRLVQKTDTQYF	.	.	TRBJ2-3	TRBV5-5
TGTGCCAGCAGTCCCTGGGCAGCCGGTAGCAATCAGCCCCAGCATTTT	CASSPWAAGSNQPQHF	.	.	TRBJ1-5	TRBV27